What follows is one T cell receptor beta chain and its context. This CDR3 comprises 15 residues. The germline V gene has CDR1 WSHSY and CDR2 SAAADI. The junction had 4 bases not matched to a gene; V was cut back by 3 bases and J by 6 bases. This entry belongs to a study of cytomegalovirus exposure and HLA in healthy donors. The PCR contained 60 Vbeta and 13 Jbeta primers. Profiling relied on immunoSEQ multiplex PCR, and the TCRdb table lists in-frame clones only, not all of them. This table holds some 160,000 clones, under 90% found once. The chain carries TRBV10-2 and TRBJ2-2; 10 bases align to TRBD2. Specimen: PBMCs. This TCR was recovered from a boy between 2 and 10 years old in good health and CMV-seronegative. The CDR3: CASSEIAGGPGELFF. The CDR3 DNA is TGCGCCAGCAGTGAAATAGCGGGGGGTCCCGGGGAGCTGTTTTTT.